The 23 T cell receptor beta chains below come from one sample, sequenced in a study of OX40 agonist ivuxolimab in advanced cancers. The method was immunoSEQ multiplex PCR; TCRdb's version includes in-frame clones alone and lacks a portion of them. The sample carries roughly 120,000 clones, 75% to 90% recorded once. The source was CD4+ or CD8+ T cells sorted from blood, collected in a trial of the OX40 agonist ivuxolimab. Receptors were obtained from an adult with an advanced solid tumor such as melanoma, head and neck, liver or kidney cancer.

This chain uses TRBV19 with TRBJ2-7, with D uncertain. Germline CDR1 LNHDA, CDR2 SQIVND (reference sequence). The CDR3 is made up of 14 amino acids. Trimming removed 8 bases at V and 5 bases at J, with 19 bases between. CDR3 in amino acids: CASRPQVKDHEQYF. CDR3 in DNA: TGTGCCAGTCGCCCCCAGGTAAAGGATCACGAGCAGTACTTC.

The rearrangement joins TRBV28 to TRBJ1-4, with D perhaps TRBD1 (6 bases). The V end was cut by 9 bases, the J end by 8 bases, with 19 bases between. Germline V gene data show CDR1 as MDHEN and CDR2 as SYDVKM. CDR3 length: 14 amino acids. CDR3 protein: CASSSGTLGEKLFF. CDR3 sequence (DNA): TGTGCCAGTTCCTCCGGGACATTGGGGGAAAAACTGTTTTTT.

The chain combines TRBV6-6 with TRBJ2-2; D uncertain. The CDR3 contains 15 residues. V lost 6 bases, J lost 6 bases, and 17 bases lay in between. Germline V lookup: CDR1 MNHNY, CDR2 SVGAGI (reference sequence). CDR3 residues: CASREQATYAGELFF. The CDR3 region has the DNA TGTGCCAGCAGAGAGCAGGCTACATACGCCGGGGAGCTGTTTTTT.

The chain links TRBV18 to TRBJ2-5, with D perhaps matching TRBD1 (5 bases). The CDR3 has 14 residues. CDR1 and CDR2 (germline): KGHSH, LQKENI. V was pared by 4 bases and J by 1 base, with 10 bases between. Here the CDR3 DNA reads TGTGCCAGCTCACAGGGAACAGGCCAAGAGACCCAGTACTTC. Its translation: CASSQGTGQETQYF.

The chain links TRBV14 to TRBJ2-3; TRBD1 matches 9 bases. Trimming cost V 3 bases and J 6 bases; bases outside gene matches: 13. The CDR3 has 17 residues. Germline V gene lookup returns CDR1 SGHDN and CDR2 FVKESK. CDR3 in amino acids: CASSHARDRDWADTQYF. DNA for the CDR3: TGTGCCAGCAGCCACGCCCGGGACAGGGATTGGGCGGATACGCAGTATTTT.

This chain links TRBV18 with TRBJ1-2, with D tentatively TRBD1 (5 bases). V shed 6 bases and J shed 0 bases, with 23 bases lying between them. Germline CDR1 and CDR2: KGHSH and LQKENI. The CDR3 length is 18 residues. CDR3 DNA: TGTGCCAGCTCCCCGAGCGCCGGGGCCCAGTTAGCTAACTATGGCTACACCTTC. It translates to CASSPSAGAQLANYGYTF.

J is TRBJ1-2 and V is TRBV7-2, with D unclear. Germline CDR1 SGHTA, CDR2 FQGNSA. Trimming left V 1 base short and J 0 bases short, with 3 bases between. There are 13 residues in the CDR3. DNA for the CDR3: TGTGCCAGCAGCTTAGGGGCTAACTATGGCTACACCTTC. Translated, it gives CASSLGANYGYTF.

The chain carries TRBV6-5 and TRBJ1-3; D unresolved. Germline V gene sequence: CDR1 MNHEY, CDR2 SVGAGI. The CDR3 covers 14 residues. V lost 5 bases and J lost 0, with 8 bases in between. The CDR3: CASSKVISGNTIYF. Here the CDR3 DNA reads TGTGCCAGCAGTAAAGTGATCTCTGGAAACACCATATATTTT.

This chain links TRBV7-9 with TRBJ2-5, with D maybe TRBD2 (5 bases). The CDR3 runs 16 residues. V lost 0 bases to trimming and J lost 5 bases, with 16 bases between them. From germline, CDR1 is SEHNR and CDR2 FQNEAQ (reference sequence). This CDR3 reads CASSLALSSTGETQYF. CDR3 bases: TGTGCCAGCAGCTTAGCGCTTTCTAGCACGGGGGAGACCCAGTACTTC. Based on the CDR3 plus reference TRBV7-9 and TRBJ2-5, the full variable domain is DTGVSQNPRHKITKRGQNVTFRCDPISEHNRLYWYRQTLGQGPEFLTYFQNEAQLEKSRLLSDRFSAERPKGSFSTLEIQRTEQGDSAMYLCASSLALSSTGETQYFGPGTRLLVL.

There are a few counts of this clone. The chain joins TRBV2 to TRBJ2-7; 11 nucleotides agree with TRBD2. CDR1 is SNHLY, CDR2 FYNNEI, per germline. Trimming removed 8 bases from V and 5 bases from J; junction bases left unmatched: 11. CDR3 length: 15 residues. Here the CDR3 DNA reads TGTGCCAGCGTATTTTCTAGCGGGGGGACGAACGAGCAGTACTTC. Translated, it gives CASVFSSGGTNEQYF. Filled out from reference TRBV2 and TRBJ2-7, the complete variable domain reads EPEVTQTPSHQVTQMGQEVILRCVPISNHLYFYWYRQILGQKVEFLVSFYNNEISEKSEIFDDQFSVERPDGSNFTLKIRSTKLEDSAMYFCASVFSSGGTNEQYFGPGTRLTVT.

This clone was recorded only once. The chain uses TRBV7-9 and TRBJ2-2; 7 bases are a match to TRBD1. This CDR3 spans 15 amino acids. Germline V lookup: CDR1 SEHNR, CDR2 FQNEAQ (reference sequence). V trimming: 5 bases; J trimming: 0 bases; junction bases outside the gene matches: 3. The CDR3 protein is CASSLGTANTGELFF. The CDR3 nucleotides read TGTGCCAGCAGCCTCGGGACAGCGAACACCGGGGAGCTGTTTTTT. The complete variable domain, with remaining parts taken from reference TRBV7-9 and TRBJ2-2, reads DTGVSQNPRHKITKRGQNVTFRCDPISEHNRLYWYRQTLGQGPEFLTYFQNEAQLEKSRLLSDRFSAERPKGSFSTLEIQRTEQGDSAMYLCASSLGTANTGELFFGEGSRLTVL.

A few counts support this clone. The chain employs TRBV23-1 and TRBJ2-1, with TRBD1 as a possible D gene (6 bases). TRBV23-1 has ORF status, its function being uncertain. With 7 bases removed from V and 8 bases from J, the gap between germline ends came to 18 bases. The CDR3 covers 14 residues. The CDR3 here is CASICPGVEYEQFF. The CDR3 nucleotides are TGCGCCAGCATTTGTCCAGGGGTAGAGTATGAGCAGTTCTTC.

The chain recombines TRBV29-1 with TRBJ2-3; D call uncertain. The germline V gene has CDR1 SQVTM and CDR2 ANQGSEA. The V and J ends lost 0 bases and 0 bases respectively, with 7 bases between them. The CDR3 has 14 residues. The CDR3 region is CSVEDVVSTDTQYF. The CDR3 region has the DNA TGCAGCGTTGAAGATGTGGTCAGCACAGATACGCAGTATTTT.

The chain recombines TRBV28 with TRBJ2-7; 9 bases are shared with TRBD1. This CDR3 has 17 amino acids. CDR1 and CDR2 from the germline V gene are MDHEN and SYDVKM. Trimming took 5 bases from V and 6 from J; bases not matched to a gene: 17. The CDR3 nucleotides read TGTGCCAGCAGTCCTAACATCGGGACAGGGAGGTTCGGCGAGCAGTACTTC. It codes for CASSPNIGTGRFGEQYF. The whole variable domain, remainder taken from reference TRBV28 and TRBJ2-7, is DVKVTQSSRYLVKRTGEKVFLECVQDMDHENMFWYRQDPGLGLRLIYFSYDVKMKEKGDIPEGYSVSREKKERFSLILESASTNQTSMYLCASSPNIGTGRFGEQYFGPGTRLTVT.

Written as DNA, the CDR3 is TGTGCCTGGGGGGGTGGGGGGAACACTGAAGCTTTCTTT. Protein sequence: CAWGGGGNTEAFF. The chain combines TRBV30 with TRBJ1-1, with TRBD1 as a possible D gene (5 bases). V dropped 5 bases and J dropped 1 base, with 11 bases sitting between them. Germline V gene data show CDR1 as GTSNPN and CDR2 as SVGIG (reference sequence). This CDR3 is built from 13 residues.

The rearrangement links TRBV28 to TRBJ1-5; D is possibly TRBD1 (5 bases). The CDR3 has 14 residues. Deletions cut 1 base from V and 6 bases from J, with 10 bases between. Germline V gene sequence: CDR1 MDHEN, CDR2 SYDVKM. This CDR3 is CASSLSGYGQPQHF. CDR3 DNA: TGTGCCAGCAGTTTATCAGGGTACGGTCAGCCCCAGCATTTT.

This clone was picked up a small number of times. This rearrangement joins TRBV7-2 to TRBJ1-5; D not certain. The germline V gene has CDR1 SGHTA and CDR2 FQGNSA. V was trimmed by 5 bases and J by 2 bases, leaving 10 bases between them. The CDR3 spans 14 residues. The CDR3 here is CASSPHVGNQPQHF. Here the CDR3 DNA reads TGTGCCAGCAGCCCTCATGTAGGCAATCAGCCCCAGCATTTT.

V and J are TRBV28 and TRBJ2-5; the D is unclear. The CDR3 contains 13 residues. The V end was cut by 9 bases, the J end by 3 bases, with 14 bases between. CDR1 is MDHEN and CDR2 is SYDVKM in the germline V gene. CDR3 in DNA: TGTGCCAGTTGTCCCATAGGGAAAGAGACCCAGTACTTC. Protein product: CASCPIGKETQYF.

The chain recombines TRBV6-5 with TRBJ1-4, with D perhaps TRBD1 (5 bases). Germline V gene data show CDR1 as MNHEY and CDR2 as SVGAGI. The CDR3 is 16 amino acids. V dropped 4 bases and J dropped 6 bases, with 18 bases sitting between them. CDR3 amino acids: CASSSLTVRGYEKLFF. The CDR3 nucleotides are TGTGCCAGCAGTTCCCTGACAGTCAGAGGGTATGAAAAACTGTTTTTT.

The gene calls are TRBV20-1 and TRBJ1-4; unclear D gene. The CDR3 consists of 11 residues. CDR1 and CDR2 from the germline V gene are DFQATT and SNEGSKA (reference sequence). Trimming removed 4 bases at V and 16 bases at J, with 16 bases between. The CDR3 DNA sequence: TGCAGTGCTACGGACGGAGATACCCGGTTTTTT. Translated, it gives CSATDGDTRFF.

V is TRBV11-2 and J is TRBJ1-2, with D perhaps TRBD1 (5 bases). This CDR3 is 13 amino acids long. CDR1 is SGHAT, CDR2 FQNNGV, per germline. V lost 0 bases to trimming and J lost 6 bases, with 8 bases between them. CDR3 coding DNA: TGTGCCAGCAGCTTAGACCGGGGCAATGGCTACACCTTC. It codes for CASSLDRGNGYTF.

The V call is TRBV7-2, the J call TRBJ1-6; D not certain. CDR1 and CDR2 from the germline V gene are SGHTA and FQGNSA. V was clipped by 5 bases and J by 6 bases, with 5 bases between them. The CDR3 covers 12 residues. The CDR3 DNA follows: TGTGCCAGCAGCCGTGTTAATTCACCCCTCCACTTT. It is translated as CASSRVNSPLHF.

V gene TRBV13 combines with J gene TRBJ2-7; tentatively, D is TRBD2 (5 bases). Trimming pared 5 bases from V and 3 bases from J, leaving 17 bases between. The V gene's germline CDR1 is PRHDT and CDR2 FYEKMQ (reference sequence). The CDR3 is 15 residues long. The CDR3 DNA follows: TGTGCCAGCAGCCCGTCTGGACGGGAAAACTACGAGCAGTACTTC. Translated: CASSPSGRENYEQYF. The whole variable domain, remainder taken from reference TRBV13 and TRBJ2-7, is AAGVIQSPRHLIKEKRETATLKCYPIPRHDTVYWYQQGPGQDPQFLISFYEKMQSDKGSIPDRFSAQQFSDYHSELNMSSLELGDSALYFCASSPSGRENYEQYFGPGTRLTVT.